The 9 T cell receptor beta chains listed next were all sequenced from one sample in a study of blood T cell repertoires in COVID-19. Clones were sequenced by immunoSEQ multiplex PCR, and TCRdb holds only the in-frame ones, with some missing. The sample includes about 120,000 clones, 85% of them seen just once. Sequencing was carried out using peripheral blood. The receptor source for this set is a woman aged 80 or older with acute or convalescent COVID-19.

The chain links TRBV10-3 to TRBJ1-1; 8 positions agree with TRBD1. The length of the CDR3 is 17 residues. The junction had 14 bases not matched to a gene; V was cut back by 4 bases and J by 4 bases. Germline CDR1 and CDR2: ENHRY and SYGVKD. The CDR3 DNA reads TGTGCCATCAGTGGAGGGAGACAGGGGATTTGGGGCACTGAAGCTTTCTTT. This codes for CAISGGRQGIWGTEAFF.

The chain couples TRBV6-2 or TRBV6-3 to TRBJ2-2; 10 bases map to TRBD2. The junction had 4 bases not matched to a gene; V was cut back by 5 bases and J by 1 base. This CDR3 comprises 16 residues. Per the germline V gene, CDR1 is MNHEY and CDR2 is SVGEGT. CDR3 sequence (DNA): TGTGCCAGCAGTACCCGACTAGCGGGGAACACCGGGGAGCTGTTTTTT. Translated, it gives CASSTRLAGNTGELFF.

This chain uses TRBV28 with TRBJ1-6, with D maybe TRBD1 (6 bases). Germline V gene sequence: CDR1 MDHEN, CDR2 SYDVKM. The V and J ends lost 8 bases and 1 base respectively, with 12 bases between them. The CDR3 has 15 residues. The CDR3 nucleotides read TGTGCCAGCGGCAGGGGCAGGTCCTATAATTCACCCCTCCACTTT. Translation: CASGRGRSYNSPLHF.

The chain combines TRBV5-4 with TRBJ1-6; no definite D call. CDR3 length equals 13 residues. The germline V gene has CDR1 SGHNT and CDR2 YYREEE (reference sequence). V lost 5 bases, J lost 8 bases, and 11 bases lay in between. In DNA, the CDR3 is TGTGCCAGCAGGTCAAAATTAGATTCACCCCTCCACTTT. Its translation: CASRSKLDSPLHF.

The chain joins TRBV29-1 to TRBJ1-1, with 9 bases fitting TRBD1. After removal of 4 bases from V and 4 bases from J, the junction contained 7 bases not matched to a gene. The CDR3 is 14 residues long. The germline V gene has CDR1 SQVTM and CDR2 ANQGSEA. In DNA form, the CDR3 reads TGCAGCGTTGGGGGACAGGGAGGGAGCACTGAAGCTTTCTTT. This codes for CSVGGQGGSTEAFF. Filled out from reference TRBV29-1 and TRBJ1-1, the complete variable domain reads SAVISQKPSRDICQRGTSLTIQCQVDSQVTMMFWYRQQPGQSLTLIATANQGSEATYESGFVIDKFPISRPNLTFSTLTVSNMSPEDSSIYLCSVGGQGGSTEAFFGQGTRLTVV.

This sequence joins TRBV18 and TRBJ1-5, with D possibly TRBD1 on 5 matching bases. The CDR3 is 14 amino acids. Trimming pared 3 bases from V and 6 bases from J, leaving 12 bases between. The germline CDR1 and CDR2 sequences are KGHSH and LQKENI. In DNA form, the CDR3 reads TGTGCCAGCTCACCGGGAGGGCAGGGTCAGCCCCAGCATTTT. Residues: CASSPGGQGQPQHF. Full variable domain (outside the CDR3, taken from reference TRBV18 and TRBJ1-5): NAGVMQNPRHLVRRRGQEARLRCSPMKGHSHVYWYRQLPEEGLKFMVYLQKENIIDESGMPKERFSAEFPKEGPSILRIQQVVRGDSAAYFCASSPGGQGQPQHFGDGTRLSIL.

The chain has TRBV4-2 and TRBJ1-1; D perhaps matches TRBD1 (5 bases). Germline V gene lookup returns CDR1 LGHNA and CDR2 YNFKEQ. The CDR3 loop spans 14 amino acids. With 0 bases removed from V and 7 bases from J, the gap between germline ends came to 12 bases. Here the CDR3 DNA reads TGTGCCAGCAGCCAAGATAAGGGGTGGGGTGAAGCTTTCTTT. Protein: CASSQDKGWGEAFF.

V gene TRBV4-1 combines with J gene TRBJ1-4; 7 bases line up with TRBD1. CDR3 size: 17 residues. The germline V gene encodes CDR1 MGHRA and CDR2 YSYEKL. The trim removed 5 bases at V and 6 bases at J, leaving 15 bases unmatched. CDR3 nucleotide sequence: TGCGCCAGCAGCATTCGCTTCTTCAGGGGGAGAGATGAAAAACTGTTTTTT. It codes for CASSIRFFRGRDEKLFF.

The rearrangement joins TRBV19 to TRBJ1-3; 7 nucleotides match TRBD1. The germline V gene encodes CDR1 LNHDA and CDR2 SQIVND (reference sequence). Trimming cost V 7 bases and J 3 bases; bases outside gene matches: 15. This CDR3 spans 17 amino acids. The CDR3 spells CASTSIEAGGRGNTIYF. CDR3 DNA: TGTGCCAGTACCTCTATCGAGGCAGGGGGTCGTGGAAACACCATATATTTT. Full variable domain (missing parts from reference TRBV19 and TRBJ1-3): DGGITQSPKYLFRKEGQNVTLSCEQNLNHDAMYWYRQDPGQGLRLIYYSQIVNDFQKGDIAEGYSVSREKKESFPLTVTSAQKNPTAFYLCASTSIEAGGRGNTIYFGEGSWLTVV.